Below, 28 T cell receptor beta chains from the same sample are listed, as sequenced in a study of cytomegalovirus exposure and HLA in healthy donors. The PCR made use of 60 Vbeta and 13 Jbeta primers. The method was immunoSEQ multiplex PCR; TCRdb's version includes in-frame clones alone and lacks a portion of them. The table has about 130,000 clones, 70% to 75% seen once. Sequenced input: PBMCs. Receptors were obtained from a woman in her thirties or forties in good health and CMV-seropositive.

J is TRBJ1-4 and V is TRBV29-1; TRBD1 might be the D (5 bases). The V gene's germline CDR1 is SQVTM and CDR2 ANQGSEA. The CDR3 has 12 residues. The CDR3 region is CSAGAASEKLFF. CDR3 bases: TGCAGTGCTGGGGCGGCCTCCGAGAAACTGTTTTTT.

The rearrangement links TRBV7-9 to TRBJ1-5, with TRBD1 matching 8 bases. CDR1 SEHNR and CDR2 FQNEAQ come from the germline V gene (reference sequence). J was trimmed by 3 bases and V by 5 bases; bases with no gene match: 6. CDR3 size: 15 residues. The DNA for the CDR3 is TGTGCCAGCAGCGCTGGACAGGGAGTCAATCAGCCCCAGCATTTT. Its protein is CASSAGQGVNQPQHF.

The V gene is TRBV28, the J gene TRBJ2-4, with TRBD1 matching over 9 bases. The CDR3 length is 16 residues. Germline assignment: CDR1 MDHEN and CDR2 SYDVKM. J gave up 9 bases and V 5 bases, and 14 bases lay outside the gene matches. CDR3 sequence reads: CASSAGPDRGRVIQYF. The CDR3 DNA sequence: TGTGCCAGCAGTGCTGGCCCGGACAGGGGTCGGGTCATTCAGTACTTC. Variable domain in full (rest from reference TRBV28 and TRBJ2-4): DVKVTQSSRYLVKRTGEKVFLECVQDMDHENMFWYRQDPGLGLRLIYFSYDVKMKEKGDIPEGYSVSREKKERFSLILESASTNQTSMYLCASSAGPDRGRVIQYFGAGTRLSVL.

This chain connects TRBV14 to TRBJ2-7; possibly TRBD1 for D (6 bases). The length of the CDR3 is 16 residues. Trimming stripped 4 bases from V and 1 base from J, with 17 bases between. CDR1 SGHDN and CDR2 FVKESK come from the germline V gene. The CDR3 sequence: CASSLEQGPWSYEQYF. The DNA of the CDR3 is TGTGCCAGCAGCCTAGAGCAGGGGCCGTGGTCCTACGAGCAGTACTTC.

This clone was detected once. The CDR3 spells CSGLGGRGNTEAFF. The DNA of the CDR3 is TGCAGCGGTCTCGGGGGGCGTGGGAACACTGAAGCTTTCTTT. The rearrangement uses TRBV29-1 and TRBJ1-1, with D possibly matching TRBD1 (6 bases). The V and J ends lost 7 bases and 1 base respectively, with 16 bases between them. CDR3 length equals 14 residues. CDR1 is SQVTM and CDR2 is ANQGSEA in the germline V gene.

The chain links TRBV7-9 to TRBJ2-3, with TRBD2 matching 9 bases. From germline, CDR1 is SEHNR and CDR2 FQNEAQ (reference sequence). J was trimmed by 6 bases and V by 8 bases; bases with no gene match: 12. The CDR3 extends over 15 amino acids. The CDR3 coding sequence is TGTGCCAGCCGCAGAGGGGCGGGAGGGTCTGATACGCAGTATTTT. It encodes CASRRGAGGSDTQYF.

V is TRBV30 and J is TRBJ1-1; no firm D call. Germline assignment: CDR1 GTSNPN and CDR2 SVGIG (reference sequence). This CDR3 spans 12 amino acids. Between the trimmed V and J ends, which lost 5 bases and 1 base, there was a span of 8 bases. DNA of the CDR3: TGTGCCTGGGAGTTTACGAACACTGAAGCTTTCTTT. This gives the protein CAWEFTNTEAFF.

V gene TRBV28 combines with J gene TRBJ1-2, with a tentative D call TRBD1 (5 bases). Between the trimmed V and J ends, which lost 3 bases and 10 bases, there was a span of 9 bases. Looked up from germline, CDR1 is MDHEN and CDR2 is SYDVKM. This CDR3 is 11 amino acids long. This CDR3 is CASSLGPTYTF. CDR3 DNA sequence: TGTGCCAGCAGTTTGGGGCCCACCTACACCTTC.

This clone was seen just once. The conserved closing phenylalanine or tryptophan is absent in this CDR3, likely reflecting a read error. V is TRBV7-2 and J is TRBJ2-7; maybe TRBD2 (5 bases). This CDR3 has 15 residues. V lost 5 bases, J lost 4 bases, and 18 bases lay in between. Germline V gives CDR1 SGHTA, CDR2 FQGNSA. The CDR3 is CASSEPGTLTYEQYL. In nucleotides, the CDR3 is TGTGCCAGCAGCGAACCGGGAACCCTAACTTACGAGCAGTACCTC.

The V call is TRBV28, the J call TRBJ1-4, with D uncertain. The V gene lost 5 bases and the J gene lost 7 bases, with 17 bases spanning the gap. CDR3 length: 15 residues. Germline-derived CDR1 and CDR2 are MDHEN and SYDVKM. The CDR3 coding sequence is TGTGCCAGCAGTCGTGGGTCTATAGCCGTTGAAAAACTGTTTTTT. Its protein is CASSRGSIAVEKLFF.

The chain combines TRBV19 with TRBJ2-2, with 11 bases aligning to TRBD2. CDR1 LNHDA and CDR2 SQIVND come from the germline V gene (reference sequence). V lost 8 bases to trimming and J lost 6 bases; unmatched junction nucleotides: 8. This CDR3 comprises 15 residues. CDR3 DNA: TGTGCCAGTGGGGGACTAGCGGTGTTCTCCGGGGAGCTGTTTTTT. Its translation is CASGGLAVFSGELFF.

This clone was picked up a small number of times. The CDR3 nucleotides are TGTGCCAGCAGTGATTCAGGGGGGAGACTCCAGCATTTT. The encoded protein is CASSDSGGRLQHF. This sequence joins TRBV6-5 and TRBJ1-5; 7 positions match TRBD1. The germline V gene encodes CDR1 MNHEY and CDR2 SVGAGI. V lost 5 bases, J lost 12 bases, and 10 bases stayed unmatched. The length of the CDR3 is 13 residues.

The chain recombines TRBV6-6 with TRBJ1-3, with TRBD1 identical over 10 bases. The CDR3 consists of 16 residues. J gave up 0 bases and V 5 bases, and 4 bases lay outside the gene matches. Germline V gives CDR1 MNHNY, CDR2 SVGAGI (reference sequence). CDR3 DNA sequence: TGTGCCAGCAGTCAGGGACAGGGGAGCTCTGGAAACACCATATATTTT. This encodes CASSQGQGSSGNTIYF.

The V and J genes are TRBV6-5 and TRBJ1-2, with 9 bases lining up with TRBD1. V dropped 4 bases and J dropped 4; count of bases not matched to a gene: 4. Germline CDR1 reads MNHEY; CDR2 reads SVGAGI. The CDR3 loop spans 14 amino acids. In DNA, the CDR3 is TGTGCCAGCAGTTCAGGACAGGGGTTCTATGGCTACACCTTC. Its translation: CASSSGQGFYGYTF.

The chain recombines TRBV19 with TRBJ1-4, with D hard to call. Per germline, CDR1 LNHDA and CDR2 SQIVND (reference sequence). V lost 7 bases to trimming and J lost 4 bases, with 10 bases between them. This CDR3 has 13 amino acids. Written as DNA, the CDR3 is TGTGCCAGTAAAAGTGGGAGTAATGAAAAACTGTTTTTT. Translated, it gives CASKSGSNEKLFF.

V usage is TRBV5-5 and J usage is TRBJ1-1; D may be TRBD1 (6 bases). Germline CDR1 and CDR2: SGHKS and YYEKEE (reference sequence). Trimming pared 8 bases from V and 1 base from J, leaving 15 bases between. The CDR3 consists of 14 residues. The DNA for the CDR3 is TGTGCCAGTATTCGACAGGTCGCGAACACTGAAGCTTTCTTT. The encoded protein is CASIRQVANTEAFF.

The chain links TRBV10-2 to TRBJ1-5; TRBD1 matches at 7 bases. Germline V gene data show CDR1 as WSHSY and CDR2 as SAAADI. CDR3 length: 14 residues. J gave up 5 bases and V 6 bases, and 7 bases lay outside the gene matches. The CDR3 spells CASRPTGVHQPQHF. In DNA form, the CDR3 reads TGCGCCAGCAGACCCACAGGGGTTCATCAGCCCCAGCATTTT.

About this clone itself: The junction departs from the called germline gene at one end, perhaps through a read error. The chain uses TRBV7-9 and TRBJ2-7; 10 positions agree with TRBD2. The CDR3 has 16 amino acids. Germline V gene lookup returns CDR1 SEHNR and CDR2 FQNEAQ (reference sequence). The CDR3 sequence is CSSSPQGLAGVGEQYF. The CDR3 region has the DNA TGTTCCAGCAGCCCCCAGGGCCTAGCGGGAGTGGGAGAGCAGTACTTC.

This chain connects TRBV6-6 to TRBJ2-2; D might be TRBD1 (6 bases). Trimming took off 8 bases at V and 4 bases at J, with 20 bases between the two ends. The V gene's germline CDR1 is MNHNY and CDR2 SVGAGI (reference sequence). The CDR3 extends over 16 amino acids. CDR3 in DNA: TGTGCCAGCGAGTCGGGGACAAAGGTGCTCACCGGGGAGCTGTTTTTT. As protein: CASESGTKVLTGELFF.

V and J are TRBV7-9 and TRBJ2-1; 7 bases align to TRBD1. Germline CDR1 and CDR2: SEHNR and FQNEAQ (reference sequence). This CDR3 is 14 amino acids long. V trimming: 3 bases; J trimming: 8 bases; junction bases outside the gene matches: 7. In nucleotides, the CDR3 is TGTGCCAGCAGCTTTATGAAGGGGGCGGATGAGCAGTTCTTC. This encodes CASSFMKGADEQFF.

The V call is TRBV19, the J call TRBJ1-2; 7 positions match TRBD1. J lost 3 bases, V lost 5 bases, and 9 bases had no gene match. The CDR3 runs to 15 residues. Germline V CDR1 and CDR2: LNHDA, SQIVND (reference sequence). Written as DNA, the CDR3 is TGTGCCAGTAGTGACGTCAGGGGGATAGACTATGGCTACACCTTC. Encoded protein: CASSDVRGIDYGYTF.

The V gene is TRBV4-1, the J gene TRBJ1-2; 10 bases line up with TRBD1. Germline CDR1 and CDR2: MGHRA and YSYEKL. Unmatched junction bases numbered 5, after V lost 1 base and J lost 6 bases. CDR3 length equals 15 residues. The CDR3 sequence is CASSQVRQGAHGYTF. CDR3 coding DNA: TGCGCCAGCAGCCAAGTACGACAGGGGGCCCATGGCTACACCTTC.

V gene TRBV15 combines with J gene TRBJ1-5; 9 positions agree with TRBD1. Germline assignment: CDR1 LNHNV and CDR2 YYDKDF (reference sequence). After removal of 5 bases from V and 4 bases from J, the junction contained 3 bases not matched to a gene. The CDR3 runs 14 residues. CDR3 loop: CATSVGQGNQPQHF. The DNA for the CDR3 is TGTGCCACCAGCGTGGGACAGGGAAATCAGCCCCAGCATTTT.

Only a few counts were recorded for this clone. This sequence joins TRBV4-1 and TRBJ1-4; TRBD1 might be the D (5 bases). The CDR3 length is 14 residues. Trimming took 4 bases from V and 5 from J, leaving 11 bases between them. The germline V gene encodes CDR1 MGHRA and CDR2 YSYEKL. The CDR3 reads CASSRQTANEKLFF. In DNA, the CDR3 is TGCGCCAGCAGCCGCCAGACAGCGAATGAAAAACTGTTTTTT.

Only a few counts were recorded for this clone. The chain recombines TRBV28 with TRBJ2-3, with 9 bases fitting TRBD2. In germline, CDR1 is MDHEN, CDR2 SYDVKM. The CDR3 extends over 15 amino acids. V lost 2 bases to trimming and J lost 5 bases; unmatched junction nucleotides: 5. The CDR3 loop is CASSLAGGPLDTQYF. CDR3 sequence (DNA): TGTGCCAGCAGTTTAGCGGGGGGGCCTCTAGATACGCAGTATTTT.

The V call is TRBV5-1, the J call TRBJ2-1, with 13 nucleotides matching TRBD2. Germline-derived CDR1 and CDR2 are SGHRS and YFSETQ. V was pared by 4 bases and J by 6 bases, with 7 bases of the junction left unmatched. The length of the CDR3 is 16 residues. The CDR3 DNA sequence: TGCGCCAGCAGCCCGACCGGGACTAGCGGGATCAATGAGCAGTTCTTC. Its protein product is CASSPTGTSGINEQFF.

CDR3 DNA: TGTGCCAGCAGTGAGGGGGGTGGTGGAAGGGGCTATAATTCACCCCTCCACTTT. It yields the protein CASSEGGGGRGYNSPLHF. The genes are TRBV6-1 and TRBJ1-6; tentatively, D is TRBD1 (5 bases). Trimming removed 3 bases from V and 3 bases from J, with 18 bases in between. The CDR3 covers 18 residues. CDR1 is MNHNS and CDR2 is SASEGT in the germline V gene.

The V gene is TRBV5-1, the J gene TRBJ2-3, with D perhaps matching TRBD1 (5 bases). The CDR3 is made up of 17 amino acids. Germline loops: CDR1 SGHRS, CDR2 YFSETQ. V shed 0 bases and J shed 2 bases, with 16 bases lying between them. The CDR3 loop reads CASSLGGRAPSTDTQYF. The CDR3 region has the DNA TGCGCCAGCAGCTTGGGCGGCAGGGCCCCTTCCACAGATACGCAGTATTTT.